This T cell receptor (beta chain) originates from a study of shared clonotypes between healthy human individuals. TCRdb's copy holds only in-frame clones and misses some; the assay was immunoSEQ multiplex PCR. The profile shows approximately 2,200,000 clones, under 95% of them singletons. The V and J ends lost 1 base and 1 base respectively, with 10 bases between them. The CDR3 covers 15 residues. Germline-derived CDR1 and CDR2 are SEHNR and FQNEAQ (reference sequence). This clone has only a few counts. The antigen remains unidentified. Study results and caveats: Non-shared clonotypes had lower generation probabilities than those shared by all four donors.

Terminally differentiated effector memory CD45RA+ cells were left out of the naive CD8 fraction, which was CD45RO-negative and positively selected for CCR7. The source of this sequence is a man aged 18 to 29 in good health. Some clones in this sample may be carry-over from other donors' samples. Material for sequencing was naive CD8+ T cells from PBMCs. The gene calls are TRBV7-9 and TRBJ1-1; D may be TRBD1 (6 bases). CDR3 amino acids: CASSLETGTNTEAFF. CDR3 coding DNA: TGTGCCAGCAGCTTAGAAACAGGGACGAACACTGAAGCTTTCTTT.